One and the same sample provided the 4 T cell receptor beta chains below, sequenced in a study of control samples from healthy donors and cancer patients. TCRdb keeps only in-frame clones here, not all; method: immunoSEQ multiplex PCR. The sample has 20,000 to 30,000 clones, roughly 90% seen once. The sequenced sample consisted of PBMCs. These receptors were taken from a man between 50 and 59 years old with lung cancer.

This clone came up once. The chain is built from TRBV19 and TRBJ1-1; 7 nucleotides agree with TRBD1. This CDR3 is built from 13 residues. V shed 5 bases and J 4 bases; nucleotides not matched to a gene: 4. CDR1 and CDR2 (germline): LNHDA, SQIVND (reference sequence). The CDR3 here is CASSSGTVTEAFF. The DNA of the CDR3 is TGTGCCAGTAGTTCCGGGACAGTCACTGAAGCTTTCTTT. Filled out from reference TRBV19 and TRBJ1-1, the complete variable domain reads DGGITQSPKYLFRKEGQNVTLSCEQNLNHDAMYWYRQDPGQGLRLIYYSQIVNDFQKGDIAEGYSVSREKKESFPLTVTSAQKNPTAFYLCASSSGTVTEAFFGQGTRLTVV.

V and J are TRBV5-4 and TRBJ1-6, with D maybe TRBD1 (6 bases). This CDR3 spans 16 amino acids. Germline V lookup: CDR1 SGHNT, CDR2 YYREEE (reference sequence). V lost 4 bases and J lost 5, with 16 bases in between. CDR3 residues: CASSTNTGRNNSPLHF. CDR3 DNA sequence: TGTGCCAGCAGCACCAACACAGGGAGAAATAATTCACCCCTCCACTTT.

This clone was found once. The chain is built from TRBV29-1 and TRBJ2-1, with D tentatively TRBD1 (6 bases). From germline, CDR1 is SQVTM and CDR2 ANQGSEA. V lost 3 bases to trimming and J lost 4 bases, with 13 bases between them. This CDR3 spans 14 amino acids. The CDR3 here is CSVDFLRGYNEQFF. The CDR3, as DNA: TGCAGCGTTGATTTTTTGAGGGGGTACAATGAGCAGTTCTTC.

V usage is TRBV30 and J usage is TRBJ1-3; D remains ambiguous. Looked up from germline, CDR1 is GTSNPN and CDR2 is SVGIG (reference sequence). Deletions cut 3 bases from V and 0 bases from J, with 3 bases between. The length of the CDR3 is 12 residues. In nucleotides, the CDR3 is TGTGCCTGGAGCCACTCTGGAAACACCATATATTTT. This sequence encodes CAWSHSGNTIYF.